This T cell receptor (beta chain) appears in the sequencing data of a study of CD4 and CD8 cells across lung adenocarcinoma regions. Localized lung adenocarcinoma, a non-small cell lung cancer, affected the donors. TCRdb recomputed calls from the PCR reads with MiXCR, one row per CDR3 protein. The table records fewer than 5,000 distinct CDR3 sequences, roughly 50% of them present only once. The CDR3 length is 14 residues. Looked up from germline, CDR1 is SGHRS and CDR2 is YFSETQ. Trimming shortened V by 2 bases and J by 6 bases, and 13 bases separated the two germline ends. The rearrangement uses TRBV5-1 and TRBJ2-3, with D perhaps assigned TRBD1 or TRBD2 (5 bases each). The receptor was isolated from a female donor with lung adenocarcinoma. The CD4 and CD8 labels of this study may be unreliable. Sequencing input: CD4+ T cells from the margin of a lung tumor. DNA for the CDR3: TGCGCCAGCAGCTTCCTGGGGGAGTCCGATACGCAGTATTTT. Protein product: CASSFLGESDTQYF. The full variable domain, in which reference TRBV5-1 and TRBJ2-3 provide the parts outside the CDR3, is KAGVTQTPRYLIKTRGQQVTLSCSPISGHRSVSWYQQTPGQGLQFLFEYFSETQRNKGNFPGRFSGRQFSNSRSEMNVSTLELGDSALYLCASSFLGESDTQYFGPGTRLTVL.